The entry below gives a single TCR beta chain sequence along with its context. The V segment lost 6 bases and the J segment 1 base; nucleotides outside the gene matches: 13. Germline CDR1 is MNHEY and CDR2 is SVGEGT. This CDR3 comprises 18 residues. This record comes from a study of identical twins. TCRdb redid the calling of the 5' RACE reads with MiXCR, one entry per CDR3 protein. This sample has around 500,000 distinct CDR3 sequences, with 14% found just once. The sample also formed part of further work on yellow fever vaccine responses in identical twins.

The chain joins TRBV6-2 or TRBV6-3 to TRBJ1-5; 9 bases are shared with TRBD1. The receptor was isolated from a young woman in good health. Specimen: CD4+ T cells sorted from blood. As DNA, the CDR3 is TGTGCCAGCAGCCTAAGGACGGGGACAGGGACGAGCAATCAGCCCCAGCATTTT. Translation gives CASSLRTGTGTSNQPQHF.